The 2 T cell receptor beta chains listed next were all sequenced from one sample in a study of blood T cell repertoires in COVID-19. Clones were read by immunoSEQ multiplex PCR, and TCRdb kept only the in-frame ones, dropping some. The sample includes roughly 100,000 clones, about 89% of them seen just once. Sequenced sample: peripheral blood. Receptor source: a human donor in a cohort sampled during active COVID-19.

The CDR3 DNA reads as TGTGCCAGCAGCTTGGGTAACTCCTACAATGAGCAGTTCTTC. Protein: CASSLGNSYNEQFF. The rearrangement joins TRBV5-8 to TRBJ2-1, with D unresolved. Deletions cut 0 bases from V and 0 bases from J, with 4 bases between. Germline lookup yields CDR1 SGHTS and CDR2 YDEGEE. This CDR3 spans 14 amino acids. Based on the CDR3 plus reference TRBV5-8 and TRBJ2-1, the full variable domain is EAGVTQSPTHLIKTRGQQATLRCSPISGHTSVYWYQQALGLGLQFLLWYDEGEERNRGNFPPRFSGRQFPNYSSELNVNALELEDSALYLCASSLGNSYNEQFFGPGTRLTVL.

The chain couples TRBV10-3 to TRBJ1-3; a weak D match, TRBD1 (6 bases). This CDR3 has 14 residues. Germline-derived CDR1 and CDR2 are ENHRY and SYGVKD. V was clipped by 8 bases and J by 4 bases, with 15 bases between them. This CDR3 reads CAIRQAGEGNTIYF. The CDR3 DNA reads TGTGCCATCCGCCAGGCAGGGGAAGGAAACACCATATATTTT.